This TCR beta chain was found in a study of blood T cell repertoires in COVID-19. Authors' analysis steps: Estimation of nucleated cell counts was performed using reference gene primer amplification. Clones were sequenced by immunoSEQ multiplex PCR, and TCRdb holds only the in-frame ones, with some missing. Clone size and the V and J calls come from that table; the DNA yielded D and trimming. Of 250,000 to 300,000 clones listed, about 90% were seen once; the top ten hold roughly 12%. V lost 5 bases and J lost 5; bases outside the gene matches: 10. The CDR3 is 15 residues long. The germline V gene has CDR1 LNHDA and CDR2 SQIVND (reference sequence).

Sequencing was carried out using peripheral blood. The rearrangement uses TRBV19 and TRBJ2-3, with 7 bases aligning to TRBD2. This clonotype originated in a woman in her twenties or thirties with COVID-19, enrolled during active disease. The CDR3: CASSSHTSDQDTQYF. DNA for the CDR3: TGTGCCAGTAGTTCACACACTAGCGACCAAGATACGCAGTATTTT.